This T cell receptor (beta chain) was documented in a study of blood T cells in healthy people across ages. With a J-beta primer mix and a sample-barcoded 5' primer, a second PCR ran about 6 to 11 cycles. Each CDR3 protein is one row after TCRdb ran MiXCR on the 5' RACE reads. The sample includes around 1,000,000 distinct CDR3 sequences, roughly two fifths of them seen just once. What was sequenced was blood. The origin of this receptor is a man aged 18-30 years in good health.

The CDR3 nucleotides read TGTGCCAGCAGCTTAGAGTATCTTCCAGGGACAGAGACCCAGTACTTC. It encodes CASSLEYLPGTETQYF. The J gene is TRBJ2-5, the V gene TRBV7-9, with D perhaps assigned TRBD1 or TRBD2 (5 bases each). The CDR3 loop spans 16 amino acids. Per germline, CDR1 SEHNR and CDR2 FQNEAQ (reference sequence). V was cut by 1 base and J by 4 bases, with 16 bases left in between.